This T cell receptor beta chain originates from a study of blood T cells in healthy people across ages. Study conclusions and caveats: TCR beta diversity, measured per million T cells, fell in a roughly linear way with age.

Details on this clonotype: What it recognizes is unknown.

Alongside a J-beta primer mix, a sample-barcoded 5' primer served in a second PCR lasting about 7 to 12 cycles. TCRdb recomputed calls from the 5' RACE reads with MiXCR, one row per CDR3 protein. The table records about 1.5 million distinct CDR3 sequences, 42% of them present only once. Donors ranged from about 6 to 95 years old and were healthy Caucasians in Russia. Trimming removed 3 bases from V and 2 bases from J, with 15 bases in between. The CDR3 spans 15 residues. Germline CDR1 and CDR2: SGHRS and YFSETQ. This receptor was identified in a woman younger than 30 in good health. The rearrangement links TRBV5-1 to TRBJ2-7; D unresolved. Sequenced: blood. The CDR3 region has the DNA TGCGCCAGCAGCTACGGGCTTCAACTTACCTACGAGCAGTACTTC. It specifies CASSYGLQLTYEQYF.